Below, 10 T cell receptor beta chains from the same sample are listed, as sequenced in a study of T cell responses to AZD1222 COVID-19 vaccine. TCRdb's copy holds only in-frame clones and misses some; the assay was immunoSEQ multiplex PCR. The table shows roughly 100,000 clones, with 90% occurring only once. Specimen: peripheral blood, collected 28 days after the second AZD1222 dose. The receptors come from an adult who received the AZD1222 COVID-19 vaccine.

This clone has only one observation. CDR3 loop: CASSRDSSYYGYTF. CDR3 nucleotide sequence: TGTGCCAGCAGCCGGGACAGCTCATACTATGGCTACACCTTC. This rearrangement joins TRBV7-2 to TRBJ1-2, with 7 bases identical to TRBD1. There are 14 residues in the CDR3. V shed 5 bases and J 3 bases; nucleotides not matched to a gene: 6. Germline CDR1 reads SGHTA; CDR2 reads FQGNSA. The variable domain in full, completed from reference TRBV7-2 and TRBJ1-2, reads GAGVSQSPSNKVTEKGKDVELRCDPISGHTALYWYRQSLGQGLEFLIYFQGNSAPDKSGLPSDRFSAERTGGSVSTLTIQRTQQEDSAVYLCASSRDSSYYGYTFGSGTRLTVV.

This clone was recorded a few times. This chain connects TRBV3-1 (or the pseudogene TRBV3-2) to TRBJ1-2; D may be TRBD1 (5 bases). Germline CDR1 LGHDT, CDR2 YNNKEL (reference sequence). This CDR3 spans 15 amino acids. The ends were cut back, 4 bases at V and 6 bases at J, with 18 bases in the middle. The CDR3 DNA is TGTGCCAGCAGCCCTTCTCAGTCGGGACGAGATGGCTACACCTTC. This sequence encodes CASSPSQSGRDGYTF.

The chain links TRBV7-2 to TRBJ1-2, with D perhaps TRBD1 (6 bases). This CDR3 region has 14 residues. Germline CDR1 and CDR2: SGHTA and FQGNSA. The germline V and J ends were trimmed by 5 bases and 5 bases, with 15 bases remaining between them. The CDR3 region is CASSAQGLLYGYTF. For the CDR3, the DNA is TGTGCCAGCAGCGCACAGGGTCTCCTGTATGGCTACACCTTC.

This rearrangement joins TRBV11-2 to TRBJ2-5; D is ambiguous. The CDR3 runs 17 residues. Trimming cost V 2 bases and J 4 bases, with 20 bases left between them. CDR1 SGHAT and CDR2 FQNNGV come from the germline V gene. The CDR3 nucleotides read TGTGCCAGCAGCTTATTTTCATTGAGTGAAAACCTAGAGACCCAGTACTTC. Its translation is CASSLFSLSENLETQYF.

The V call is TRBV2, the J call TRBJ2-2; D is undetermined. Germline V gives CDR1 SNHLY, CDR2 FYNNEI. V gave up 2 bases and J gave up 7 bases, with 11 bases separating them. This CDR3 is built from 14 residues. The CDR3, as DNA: TGTGCCAGCAGTGAACAGGCGTACGGCGGGGAGCTGTTTTTT. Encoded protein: CASSEQAYGGELFF.

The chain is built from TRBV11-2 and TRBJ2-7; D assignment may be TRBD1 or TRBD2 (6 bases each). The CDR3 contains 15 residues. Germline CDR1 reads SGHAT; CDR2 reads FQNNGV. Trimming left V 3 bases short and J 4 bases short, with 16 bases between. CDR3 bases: TGTGCCAGCAGCTTCTCGAATCAAGGGGGGTACGAGCAGTACTTC. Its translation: CASSFSNQGGYEQYF.

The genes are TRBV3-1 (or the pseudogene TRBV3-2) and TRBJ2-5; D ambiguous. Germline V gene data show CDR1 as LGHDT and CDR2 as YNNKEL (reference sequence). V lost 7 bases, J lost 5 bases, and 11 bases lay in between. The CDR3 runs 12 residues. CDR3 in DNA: TGTGCCAGCACCACCCCCGGGGAGACCCAGTACTTC. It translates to CASTTPGETQYF.

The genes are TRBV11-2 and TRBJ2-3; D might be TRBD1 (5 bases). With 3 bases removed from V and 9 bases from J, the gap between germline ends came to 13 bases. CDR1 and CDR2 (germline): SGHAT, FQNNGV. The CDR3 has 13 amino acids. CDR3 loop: CASSLDRWGTQYF. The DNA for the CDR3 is TGTGCCAGCAGCTTGGACCGCTGGGGCACGCAGTATTTT.

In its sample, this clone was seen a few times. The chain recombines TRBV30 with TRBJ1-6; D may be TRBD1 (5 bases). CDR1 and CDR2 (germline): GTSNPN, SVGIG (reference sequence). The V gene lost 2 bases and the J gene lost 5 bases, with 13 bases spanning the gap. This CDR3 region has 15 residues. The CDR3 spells CAWSPGPRDNSPLHF. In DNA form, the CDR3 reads TGTGCCTGGAGTCCAGGGCCTCGGGATAATTCACCCCTCCACTTT.

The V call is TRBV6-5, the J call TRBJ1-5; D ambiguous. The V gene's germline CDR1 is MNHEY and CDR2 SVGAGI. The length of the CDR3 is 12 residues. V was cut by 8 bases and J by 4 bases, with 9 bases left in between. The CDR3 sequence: CASSDHNQPQHF. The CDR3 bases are TGTGCCAGCTCAGACCATAATCAGCCCCAGCATTTT.